Reported below is one TCR beta chain. The antigen remains undetermined. After removal of 1 base from V and 4 bases from J, the junction contained 8 bases not matched to a gene. The CDR3 totals 16 residues. Germline V CDR1 and CDR2: LNHDA, SQIVND (reference sequence). These data come from a study of cytomegalovirus exposure and HLA in healthy donors. Study-wide points: The classifier was said to identify cytomegalovirus status with high specificity and sensitivity.

PCR amplification relied on 60 Vbeta primers (plus 13 Jbeta primers). Repertoires were generated with immunoSEQ multiplex PCR, while TCRdb's copy carries only in-frame clones and drops some. Of tens of thousands of clones in the sample, 79% were seen once. The TCR was taken from a woman aged 40 to 49 in good health and CMV-seropositive. The chain links TRBV19 to TRBJ2-3, with 7 bases fitting TRBD1. The sample consisted of PBMCs. Here the CDR3 reads CASSIVQGDGADTQYF. Written as DNA, the CDR3 is TGTGCCAGTAGTATAGTCCAGGGGGATGGTGCAGATACGCAGTATTTT.